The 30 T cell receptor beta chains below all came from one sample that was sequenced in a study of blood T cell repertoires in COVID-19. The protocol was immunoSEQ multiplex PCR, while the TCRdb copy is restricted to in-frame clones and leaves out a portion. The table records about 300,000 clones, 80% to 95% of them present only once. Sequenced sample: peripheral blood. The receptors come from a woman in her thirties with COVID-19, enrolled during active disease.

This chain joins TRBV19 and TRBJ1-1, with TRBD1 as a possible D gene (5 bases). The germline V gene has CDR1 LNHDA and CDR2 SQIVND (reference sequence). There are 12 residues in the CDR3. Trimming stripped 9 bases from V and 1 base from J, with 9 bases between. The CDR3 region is CASRDRNTEAFF. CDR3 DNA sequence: TGTGCCAGCCGAGACAGGAACACTGAAGCTTTCTTT.

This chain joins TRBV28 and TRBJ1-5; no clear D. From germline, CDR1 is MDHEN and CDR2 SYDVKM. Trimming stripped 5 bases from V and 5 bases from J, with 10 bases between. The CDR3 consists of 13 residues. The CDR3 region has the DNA TGTGCCAGCAGTGTGGAGCCTCATCAGCCCCAGCATTTT. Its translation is CASSVEPHQPQHF.

CDR3 region: CASSQGQGKYSPLHF. CDR3 coding DNA: TGTGCCAGCAGCCAGGGACAGGGGAAGTATTCACCCCTCCACTTT. The chain links TRBV7-6 to TRBJ1-6, with TRBD1 matching 10 bases. The ends lost 5 bases at V and 8 bases at J; junction bases unmatched: 6. This CDR3 spans 15 amino acids. The germline V gene has CDR1 SGHVS and CDR2 FNYEAQ.

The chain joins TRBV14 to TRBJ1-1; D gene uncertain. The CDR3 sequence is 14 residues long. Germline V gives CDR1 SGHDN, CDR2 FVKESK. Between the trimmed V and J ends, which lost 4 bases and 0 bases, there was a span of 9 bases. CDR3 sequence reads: CASSRTPMNTEAFF. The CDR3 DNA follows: TGTGCCAGCAGCCGCACTCCTATGAACACTGAAGCTTTCTTT.

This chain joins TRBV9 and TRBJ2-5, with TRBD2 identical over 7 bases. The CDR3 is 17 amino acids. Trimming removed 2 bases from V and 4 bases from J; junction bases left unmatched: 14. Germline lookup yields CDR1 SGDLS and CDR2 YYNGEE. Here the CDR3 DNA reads TGTGCCAGCAGCGTCGAACTAGCGAGTCCCGGAGGAGAGACCCAGTACTTC. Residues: CASSVELASPGGETQYF.

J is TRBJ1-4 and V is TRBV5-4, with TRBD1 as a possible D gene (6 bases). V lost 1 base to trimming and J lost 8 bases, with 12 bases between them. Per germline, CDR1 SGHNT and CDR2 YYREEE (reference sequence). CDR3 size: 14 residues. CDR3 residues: CASSLKGDWEKLFF. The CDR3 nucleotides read TGTGCCAGCAGCTTGAAGGGGGATTGGGAAAAACTGTTTTTT.

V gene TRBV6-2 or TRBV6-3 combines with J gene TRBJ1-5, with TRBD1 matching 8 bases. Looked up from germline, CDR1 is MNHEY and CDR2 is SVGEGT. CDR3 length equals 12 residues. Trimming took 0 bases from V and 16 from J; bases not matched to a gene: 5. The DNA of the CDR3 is TGTGCCAGCAGTTACTCGGAGACAGGGGTACATTTT. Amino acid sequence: CASSYSETGVHF.

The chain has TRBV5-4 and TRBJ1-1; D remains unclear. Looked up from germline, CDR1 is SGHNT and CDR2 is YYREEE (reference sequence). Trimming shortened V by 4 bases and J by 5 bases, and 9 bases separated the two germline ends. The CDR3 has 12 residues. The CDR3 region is CASSQTRTEAFF. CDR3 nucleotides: TGTGCCAGCAGCCAGACACGTACTGAAGCTTTCTTT.

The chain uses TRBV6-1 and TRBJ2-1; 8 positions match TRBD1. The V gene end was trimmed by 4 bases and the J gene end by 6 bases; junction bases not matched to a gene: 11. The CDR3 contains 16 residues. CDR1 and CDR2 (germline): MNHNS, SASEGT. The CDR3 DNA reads TGTGCCAGCAGTGCCGGGACAGGCGTGACCCCCAATGAGCAGTTCTTC. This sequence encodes CASSAGTGVTPNEQFF.

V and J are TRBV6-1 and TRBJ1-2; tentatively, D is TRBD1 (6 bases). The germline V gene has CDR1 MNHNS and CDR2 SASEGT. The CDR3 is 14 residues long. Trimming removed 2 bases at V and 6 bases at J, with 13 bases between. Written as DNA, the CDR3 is TGTGCCAGCAGTGAAAGGGGGTTGTCAGATGGCTACACCTTC. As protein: CASSERGLSDGYTF.

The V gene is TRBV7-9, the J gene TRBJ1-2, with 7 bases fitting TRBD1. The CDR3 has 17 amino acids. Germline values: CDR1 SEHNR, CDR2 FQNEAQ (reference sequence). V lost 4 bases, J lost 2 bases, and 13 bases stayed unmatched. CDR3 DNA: TGTGCCAGCAGCTCACTTCCGGACAGGATTATCAACTATGGCTACACCTTC. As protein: CASSSLPDRIINYGYTF.

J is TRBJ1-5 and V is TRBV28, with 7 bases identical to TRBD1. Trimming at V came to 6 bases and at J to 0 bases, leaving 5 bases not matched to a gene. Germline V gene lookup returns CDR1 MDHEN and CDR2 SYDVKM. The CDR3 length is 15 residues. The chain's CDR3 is CASSPRGASNQPQHF. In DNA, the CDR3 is TGTGCCAGCAGCCCCAGGGGGGCTAGCAATCAGCCCCAGCATTTT. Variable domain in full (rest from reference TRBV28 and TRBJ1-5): DVKVTQSSRYLVKRTGEKVFLECVQDMDHENMFWYRQDPGLGLRLIYFSYDVKMKEKGDIPEGYSVSREKKERFSLILESASTNQTSMYLCASSPRGASNQPQHFGDGTRLSIL.

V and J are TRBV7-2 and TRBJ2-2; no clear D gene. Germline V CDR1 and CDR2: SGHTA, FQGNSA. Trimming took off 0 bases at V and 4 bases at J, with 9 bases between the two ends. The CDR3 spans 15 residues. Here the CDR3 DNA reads TGTGCCAGCAGCTTAGCGGGCAGGATCACCGGGGAGCTGTTTTTT. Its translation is CASSLAGRITGELFF.

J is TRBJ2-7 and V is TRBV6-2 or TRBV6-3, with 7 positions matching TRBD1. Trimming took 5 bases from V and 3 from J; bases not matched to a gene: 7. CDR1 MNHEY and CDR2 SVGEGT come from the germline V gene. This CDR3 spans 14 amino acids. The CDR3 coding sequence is TGTGCCAGCAGTCCCGGGACAGCCGTCTACGAGCAGTACTTC. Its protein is CASSPGTAVYEQYF.

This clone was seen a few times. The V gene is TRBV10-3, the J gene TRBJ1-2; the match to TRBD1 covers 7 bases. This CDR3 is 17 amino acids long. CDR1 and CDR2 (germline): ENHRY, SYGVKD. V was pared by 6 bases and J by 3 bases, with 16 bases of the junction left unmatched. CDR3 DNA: TGTGCCATCAGCGTAAATCCTTTTGACAGGGTGGACTATGGCTACACCTTC. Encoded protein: CAISVNPFDRVDYGYTF.

CDR3: CAWEGYGEAFF. CDR3 nucleotides: TGTGCCTGGGAGGGGTATGGTGAAGCTTTCTTT. The V call is TRBV30, the J call TRBJ1-1; weak D call: TRBD1 (5 bases). The CDR3 sequence is 11 residues long. The germline CDR1 and CDR2 sequences are GTSNPN and SVGIG (reference sequence). V was shortened by 5 bases and J by 7 bases, with 11 bases between the two germline ends. The whole variable domain, filled in from reference TRBV30 and TRBJ1-1, reads SQTIHQWPATLVQPVGSPLSLECTVEGTSNPNLYWYRQAAGRGLQLLFYSVGIGQISSEVPQNLSASRPQDRQFILSSKKLLLSDSGFYLCAWEGYGEAFFGQGTRLTVV.

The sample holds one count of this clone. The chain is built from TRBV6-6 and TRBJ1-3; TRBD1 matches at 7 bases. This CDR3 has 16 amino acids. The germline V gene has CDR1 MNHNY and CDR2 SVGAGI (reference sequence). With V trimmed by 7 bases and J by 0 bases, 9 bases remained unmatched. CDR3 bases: TGTGCCAGCAAACACAGGACAGGCCCCTCTGGAAACACCATATATTTT. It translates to CASKHRTGPSGNTIYF.

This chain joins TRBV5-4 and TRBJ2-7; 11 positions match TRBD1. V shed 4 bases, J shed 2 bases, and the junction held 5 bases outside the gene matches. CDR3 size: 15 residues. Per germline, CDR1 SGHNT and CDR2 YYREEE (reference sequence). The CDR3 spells CASSAGQGDAYEQYF. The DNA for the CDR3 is TGTGCCAGCAGCGCGGGACAGGGGGATGCCTACGAGCAGTACTTC.

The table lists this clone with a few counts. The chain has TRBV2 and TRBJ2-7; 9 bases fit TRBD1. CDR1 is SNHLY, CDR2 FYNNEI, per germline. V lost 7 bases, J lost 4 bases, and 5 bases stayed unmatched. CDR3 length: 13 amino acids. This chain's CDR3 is CASIGTGRYEQYF. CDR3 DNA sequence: TGTGCCAGCATTGGGACAGGGAGATACGAGCAGTACTTC.

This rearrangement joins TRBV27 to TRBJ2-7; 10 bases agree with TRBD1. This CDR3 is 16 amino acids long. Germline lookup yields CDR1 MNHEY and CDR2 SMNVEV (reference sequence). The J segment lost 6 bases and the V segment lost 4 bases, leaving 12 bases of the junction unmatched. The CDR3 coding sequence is TGTGCCAGCAGTTCGTATTCCGGGACAGGGGCCTCCGAGCAGTACTTC. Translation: CASSSYSGTGASEQYF.

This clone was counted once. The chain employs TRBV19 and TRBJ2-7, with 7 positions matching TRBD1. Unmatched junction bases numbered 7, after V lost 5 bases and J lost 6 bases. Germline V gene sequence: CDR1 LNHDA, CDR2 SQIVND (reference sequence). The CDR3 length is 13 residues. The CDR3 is CASSHPGGVEQYF. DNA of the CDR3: TGTGCCAGTAGTCACCCAGGGGGTGTCGAGCAGTACTTC.

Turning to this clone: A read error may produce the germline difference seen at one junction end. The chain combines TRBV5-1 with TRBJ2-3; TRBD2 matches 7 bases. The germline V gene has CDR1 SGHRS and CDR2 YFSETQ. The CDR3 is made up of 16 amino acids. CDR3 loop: CASSLGDYPGTDTQYF. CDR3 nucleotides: TGCGCCAGCAGCTTGGGGGACTACCCTGGCACGGATACGCAGTATTTT.

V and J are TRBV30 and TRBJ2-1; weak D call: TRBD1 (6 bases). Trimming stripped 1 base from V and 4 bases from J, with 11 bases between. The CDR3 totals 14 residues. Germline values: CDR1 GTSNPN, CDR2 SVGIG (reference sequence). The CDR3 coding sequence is TGTGCCTGGAGTGGGGGGCCCTTATACAATGAGCAGTTCTTC. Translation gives CAWSGGPLYNEQFF.

This CDR3 is CASSTPRLAYNEQFF. The CDR3 DNA reads TGTGCCAGCAGCACTCCCAGACTAGCGTACAATGAGCAGTTCTTC. V usage is TRBV6-2 or TRBV6-3 and J usage is TRBJ2-1; 8 nucleotides match TRBD2. Germline assignment: CDR1 MNHEY and CDR2 SVGEGT. The CDR3 has 15 amino acids. After removal of 6 bases from V and 4 bases from J, the junction contained 8 bases not matched to a gene.

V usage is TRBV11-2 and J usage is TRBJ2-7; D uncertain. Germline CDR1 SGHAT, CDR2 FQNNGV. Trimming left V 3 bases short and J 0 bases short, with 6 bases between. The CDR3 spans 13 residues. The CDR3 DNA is TGTGCCAGCAGCTTTGGCACCTCCTACGAGCAGTACTTC. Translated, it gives CASSFGTSYEQYF.

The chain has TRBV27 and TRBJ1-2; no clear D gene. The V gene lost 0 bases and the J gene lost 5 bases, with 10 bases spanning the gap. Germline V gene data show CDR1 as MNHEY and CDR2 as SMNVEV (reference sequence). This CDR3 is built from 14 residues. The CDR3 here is CASSLSGVVYGYTF. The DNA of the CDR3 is TGTGCCAGCAGTTTATCCGGGGTGGTATATGGCTACACCTTC.

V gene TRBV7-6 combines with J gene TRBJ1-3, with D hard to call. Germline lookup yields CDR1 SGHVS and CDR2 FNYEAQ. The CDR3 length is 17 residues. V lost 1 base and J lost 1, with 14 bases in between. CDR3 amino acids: CASSLVGDLVSGNTIYF. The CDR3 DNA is TGTGCCAGCAGCTTAGTCGGGGATCTCGTATCTGGAAACACCATATATTTT.

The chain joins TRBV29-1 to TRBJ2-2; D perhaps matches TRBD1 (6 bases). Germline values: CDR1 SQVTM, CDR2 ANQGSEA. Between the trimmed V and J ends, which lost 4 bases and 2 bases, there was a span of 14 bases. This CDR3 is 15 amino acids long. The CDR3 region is CSVASRGVNTGELFF. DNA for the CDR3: TGCAGCGTTGCCTCCAGGGGTGTAAACACCGGGGAGCTGTTTTTT.

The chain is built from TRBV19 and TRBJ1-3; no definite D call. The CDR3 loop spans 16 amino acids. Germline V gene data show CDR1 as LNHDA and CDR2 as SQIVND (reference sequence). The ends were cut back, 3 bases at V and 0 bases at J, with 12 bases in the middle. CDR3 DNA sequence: TGTGCCAGTAGTATTGAACGGAGTCTCTCTGGAAACACCATATATTTT. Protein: CASSIERSLSGNTIYF.

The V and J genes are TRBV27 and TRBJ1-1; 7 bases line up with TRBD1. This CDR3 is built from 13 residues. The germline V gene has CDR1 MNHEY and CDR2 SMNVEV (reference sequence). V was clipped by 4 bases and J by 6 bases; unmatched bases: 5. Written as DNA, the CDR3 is TGTGCCAGCAGTTCTCAAGGGGGCTCTGAAGCTTTCTTT. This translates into CASSSQGGSEAFF.